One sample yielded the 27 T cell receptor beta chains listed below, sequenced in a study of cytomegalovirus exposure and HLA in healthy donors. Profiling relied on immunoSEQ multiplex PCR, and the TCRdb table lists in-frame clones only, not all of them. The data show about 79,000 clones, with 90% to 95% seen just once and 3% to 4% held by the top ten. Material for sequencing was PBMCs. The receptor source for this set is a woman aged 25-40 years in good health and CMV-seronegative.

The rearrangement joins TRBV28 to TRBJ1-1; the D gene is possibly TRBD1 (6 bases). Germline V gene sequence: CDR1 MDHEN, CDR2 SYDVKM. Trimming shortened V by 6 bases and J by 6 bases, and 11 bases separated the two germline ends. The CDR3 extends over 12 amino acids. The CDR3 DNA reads TGTGCCAGCAGGGCACAGGGATCTGAAGCTTTCTTT. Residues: CASRAQGSEAFF.

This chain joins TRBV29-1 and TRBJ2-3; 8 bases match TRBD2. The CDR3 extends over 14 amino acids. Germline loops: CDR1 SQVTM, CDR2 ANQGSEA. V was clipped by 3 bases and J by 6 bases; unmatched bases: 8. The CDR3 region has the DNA TGCAGCGTTGAGCCTGGGGCGGGGGGCGATACGCAGTATTTT. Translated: CSVEPGAGGDTQYF.

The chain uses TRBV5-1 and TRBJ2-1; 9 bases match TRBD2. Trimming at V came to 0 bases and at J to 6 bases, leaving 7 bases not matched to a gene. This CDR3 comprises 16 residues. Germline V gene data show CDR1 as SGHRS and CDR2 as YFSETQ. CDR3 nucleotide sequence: TGCGCCAGCAGCTTGGGGCGGAGTAGCGGGAGCAATGAGCAGTTCTTC. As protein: CASSLGRSSGSNEQFF.

This chain's CDR3 is CASSPNGGGTEAFF. The CDR3 DNA is TGTGCCAGCTCACCAAACGGGGGGGGGACTGAAGCTTTCTTT. The J gene is TRBJ1-1, the V gene TRBV18, with a tentative D call TRBD1 (5 bases). This CDR3 has 14 residues. V shed 2 bases and J shed 5 bases, with 12 bases lying between them. Germline CDR1 and CDR2: KGHSH and LQKENI.

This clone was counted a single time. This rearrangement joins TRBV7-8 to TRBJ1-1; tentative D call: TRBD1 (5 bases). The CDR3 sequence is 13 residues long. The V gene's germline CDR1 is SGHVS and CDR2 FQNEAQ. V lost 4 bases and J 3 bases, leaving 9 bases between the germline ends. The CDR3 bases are TGTGCCAGCAGCTACTCGACAGACACTGAAGCTTTCTTT. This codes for CASSYSTDTEAFF. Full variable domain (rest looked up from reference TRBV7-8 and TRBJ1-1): GAGVSQSPRYKVAKRGQDVALRCDPISGHVSLFWYQQALGQGPEFLTYFQNEAQLDKSGLPSDRFFAERPEGSVSTLKIQRTQQEDSAVYLCASSYSTDTEAFFGQGTRLTVV.

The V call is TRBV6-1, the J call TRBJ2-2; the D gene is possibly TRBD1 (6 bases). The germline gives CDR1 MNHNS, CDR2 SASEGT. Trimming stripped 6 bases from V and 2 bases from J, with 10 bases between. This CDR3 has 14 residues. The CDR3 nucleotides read TGTGCCAGCAGCCTGGACAGTAACACCGGGGAGCTGTTTTTT. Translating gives CASSLDSNTGELFF.

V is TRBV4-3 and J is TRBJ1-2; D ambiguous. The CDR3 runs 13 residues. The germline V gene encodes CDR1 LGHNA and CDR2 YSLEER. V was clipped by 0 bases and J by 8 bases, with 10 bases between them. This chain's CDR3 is CASSQDLGLGYTF. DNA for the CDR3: TGCGCCAGCAGCCAAGATTTGGGCCTGGGCTACACCTTC.

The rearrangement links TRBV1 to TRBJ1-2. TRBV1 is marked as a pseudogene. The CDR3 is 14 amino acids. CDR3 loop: CTSSHEGASYGYTF. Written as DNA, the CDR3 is TGCACCAGCAGCCATGAGGGCGCGAGCTATGGCTACACCTTC.

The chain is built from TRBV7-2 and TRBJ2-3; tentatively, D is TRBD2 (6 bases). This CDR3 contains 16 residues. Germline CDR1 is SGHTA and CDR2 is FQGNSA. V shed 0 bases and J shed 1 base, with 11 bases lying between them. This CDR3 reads CASSLASGGGTDTQYF. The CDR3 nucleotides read TGTGCCAGCAGCTTAGCTAGCGGCGGAGGCACAGATACGCAGTATTTT.

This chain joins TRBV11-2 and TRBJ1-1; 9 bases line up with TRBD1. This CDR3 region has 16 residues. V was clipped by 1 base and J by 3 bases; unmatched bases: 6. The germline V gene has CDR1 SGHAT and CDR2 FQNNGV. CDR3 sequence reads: CASSLGGWDRDTEAFF. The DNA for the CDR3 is TGTGCCAGCAGCTTAGGTGGGTGGGACAGGGACACTGAAGCTTTCTTT. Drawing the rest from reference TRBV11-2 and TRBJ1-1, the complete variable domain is EAGVAQSPRYKIIEKRQSVAFWCNPISGHATLYWYQQILGQGPKLLIQFQNNGVVDDSQLPKDRFSAERLKGVDSTLKIQPAKLEDSAVYLCASSLGGWDRDTEAFFGQGTRLTVV.

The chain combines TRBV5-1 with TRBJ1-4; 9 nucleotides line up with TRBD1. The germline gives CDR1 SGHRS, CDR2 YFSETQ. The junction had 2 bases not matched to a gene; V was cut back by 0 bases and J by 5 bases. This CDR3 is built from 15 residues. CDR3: CASSLGDRENEKLFF. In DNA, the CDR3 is TGCGCCAGCAGCTTGGGGGACAGGGAGAATGAAAAACTGTTTTTT.

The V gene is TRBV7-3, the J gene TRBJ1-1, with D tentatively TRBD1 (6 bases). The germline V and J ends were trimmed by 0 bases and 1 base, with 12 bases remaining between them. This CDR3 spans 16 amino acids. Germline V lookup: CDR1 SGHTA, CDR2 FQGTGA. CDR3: CASSLTYRTENTEAFF. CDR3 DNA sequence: TGTGCCAGCAGCTTAACTTATAGGACAGAGAACACTGAAGCTTTCTTT. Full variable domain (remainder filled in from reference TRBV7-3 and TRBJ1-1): GAGVSQTPSNKVTEKGKYVELRCDPISGHTALYWYRQSLGQGPEFLIYFQGTGAADDSGLPNDRFFAVRPEGSVSTLKIQRTERGDSAVYLCASSLTYRTENTEAFFGQGTRLTVV.

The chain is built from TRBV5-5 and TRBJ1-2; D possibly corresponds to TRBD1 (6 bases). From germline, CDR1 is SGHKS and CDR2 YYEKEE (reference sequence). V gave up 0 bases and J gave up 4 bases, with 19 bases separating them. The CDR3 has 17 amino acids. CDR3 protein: CASSLDLGRGPFYGYTF. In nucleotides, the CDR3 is TGTGCCAGCAGCTTGGATCTGGGCAGGGGACCCTTCTATGGCTACACCTTC.

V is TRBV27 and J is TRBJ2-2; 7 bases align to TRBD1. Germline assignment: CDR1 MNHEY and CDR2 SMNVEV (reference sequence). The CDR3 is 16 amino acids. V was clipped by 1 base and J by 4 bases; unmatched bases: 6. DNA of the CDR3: TGTGCCAGCAGTTTATTTGACAGGGTGTCCACCGGGGAGCTGTTTTTT. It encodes CASSLFDRVSTGELFF.

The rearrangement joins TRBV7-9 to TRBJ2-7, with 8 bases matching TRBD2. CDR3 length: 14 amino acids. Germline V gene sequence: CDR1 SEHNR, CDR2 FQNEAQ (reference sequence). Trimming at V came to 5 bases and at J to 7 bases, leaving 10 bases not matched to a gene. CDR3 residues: CASSQNEREWEQYF. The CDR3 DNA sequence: TGTGCCAGCAGCCAGAACGAGCGGGAGTGGGAGCAGTACTTC.

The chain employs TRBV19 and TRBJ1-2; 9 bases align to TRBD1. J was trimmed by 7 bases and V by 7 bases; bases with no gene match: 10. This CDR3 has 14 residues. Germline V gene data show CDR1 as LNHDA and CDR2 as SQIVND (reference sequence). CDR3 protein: CASILLGQGGGYTF. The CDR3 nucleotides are TGTGCCAGTATTTTATTGGGACAGGGAGGTGGCTACACCTTC.

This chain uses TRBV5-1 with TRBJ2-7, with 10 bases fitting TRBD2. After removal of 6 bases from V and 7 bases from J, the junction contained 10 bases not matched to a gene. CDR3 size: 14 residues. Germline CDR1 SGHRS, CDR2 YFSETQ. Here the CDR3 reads CASTQREGLGEQYF. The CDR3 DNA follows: TGCGCCAGCACCCAGCGGGAGGGCCTGGGTGAGCAGTACTTC.

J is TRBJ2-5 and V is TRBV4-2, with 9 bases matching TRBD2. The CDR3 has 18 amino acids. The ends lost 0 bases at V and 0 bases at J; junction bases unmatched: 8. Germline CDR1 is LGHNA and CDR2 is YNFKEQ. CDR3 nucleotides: TGTGCCAGCAGCCAAGAAGGAGCGGGGGGTGTGTACCAAGAGACCCAGTACTTC. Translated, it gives CASSQEGAGGVYQETQYF.

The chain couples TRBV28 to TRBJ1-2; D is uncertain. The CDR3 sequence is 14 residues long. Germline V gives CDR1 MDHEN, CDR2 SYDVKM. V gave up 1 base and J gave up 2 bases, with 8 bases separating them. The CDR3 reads CASSLFPGNYGYTF. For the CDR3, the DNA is TGTGCCAGCAGTTTATTTCCGGGGAACTATGGCTACACCTTC.

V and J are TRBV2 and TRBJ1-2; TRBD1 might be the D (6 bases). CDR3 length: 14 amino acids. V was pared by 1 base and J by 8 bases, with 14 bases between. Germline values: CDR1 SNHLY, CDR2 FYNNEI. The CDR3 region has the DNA TGTGCCAGCAGTGAAGGTGGGGGCTTCAGGGGCTACACCTTC. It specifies CASSEGGGFRGYTF. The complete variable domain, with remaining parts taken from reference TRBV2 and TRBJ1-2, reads EPEVTQTPSHQVTQMGQEVILRCVPISNHLYFYWYRQILGQKVEFLVSFYNNEISEKSEIFDDQFSVERPDGSNFTLKIRSTKLEDSAMYFCASSEGGGFRGYTFGSGTRLTVV.

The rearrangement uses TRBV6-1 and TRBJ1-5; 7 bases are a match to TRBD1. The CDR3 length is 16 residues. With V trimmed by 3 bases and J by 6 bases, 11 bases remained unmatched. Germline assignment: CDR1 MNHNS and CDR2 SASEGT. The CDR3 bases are TGTGCCAGCAGTGATTCATACAGGGGAGGAGGTCAGCCCCAGCATTTT. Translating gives CASSDSYRGGGQPQHF.

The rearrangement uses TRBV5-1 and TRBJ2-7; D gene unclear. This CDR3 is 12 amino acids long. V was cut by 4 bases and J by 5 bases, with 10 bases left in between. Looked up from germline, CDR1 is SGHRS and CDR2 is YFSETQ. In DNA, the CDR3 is TGCGCCAGCAGCGTCACTTTGGACGAGCAGTACTTC. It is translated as CASSVTLDEQYF. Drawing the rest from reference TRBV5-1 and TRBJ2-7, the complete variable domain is KAGVTQTPRYLIKTRGQQVTLSCSPISGHRSVSWYQQTPGQGLQFLFEYFSETQRNKGNFPGRFSGRQFSNSRSEMNVSTLELGDSALYLCASSVTLDEQYFGPGTRLTVT.

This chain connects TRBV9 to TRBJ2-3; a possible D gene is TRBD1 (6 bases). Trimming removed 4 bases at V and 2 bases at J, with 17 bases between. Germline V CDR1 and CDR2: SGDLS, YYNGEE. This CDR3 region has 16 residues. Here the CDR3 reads CASSQGGSRLTDTQYF. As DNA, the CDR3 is TGTGCCAGCAGCCAAGGGGGTAGCAGACTCACAGATACGCAGTATTTT.

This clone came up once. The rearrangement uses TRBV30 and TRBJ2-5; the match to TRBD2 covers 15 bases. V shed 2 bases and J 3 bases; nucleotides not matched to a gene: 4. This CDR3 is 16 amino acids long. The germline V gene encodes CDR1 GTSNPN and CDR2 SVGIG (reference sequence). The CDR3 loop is CAWSRTSGRAEETQYF. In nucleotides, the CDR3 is TGTGCCTGGAGTAGGACTAGCGGGAGGGCCGAAGAGACCCAGTACTTC.

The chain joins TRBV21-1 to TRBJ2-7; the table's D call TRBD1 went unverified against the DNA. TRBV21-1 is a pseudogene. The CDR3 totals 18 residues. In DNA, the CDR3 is TGTGCCAGCAGCAAAGGACAGGGGGCGCTAGGGAGGGGTTACGAGCAGTACTTC. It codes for CASSKGQGALGRGYEQYF.

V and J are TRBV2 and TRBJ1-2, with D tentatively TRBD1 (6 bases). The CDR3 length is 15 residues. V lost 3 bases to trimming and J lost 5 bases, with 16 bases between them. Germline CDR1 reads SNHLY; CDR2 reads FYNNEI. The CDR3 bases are TGTGCCAGCAGTGATCTACGGGGGGCGGGGTATGGCTACACCTTC. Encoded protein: CASSDLRGAGYGYTF.

The CDR3 region is CASSLTQGYTEAFF. The CDR3, as DNA: TGTGCCAGCAGCTTAACACAGGGGTACACTGAAGCTTTCTTT. The chain has TRBV11-2 and TRBJ1-1; 7 nucleotides line up with TRBD1. The junction had 3 bases not matched to a gene; V was cut back by 2 bases and J by 3 bases. The CDR3 consists of 14 residues. Germline loops: CDR1 SGHAT, CDR2 FQNNGV.